Below are 32 T cell receptor beta chains sequenced from a single sample in a study of T cell responses to AZD1222 COVID-19 vaccine. The data were produced by immunoSEQ multiplex PCR, yet TCRdb's version contains in-frame clones alone and is incomplete. This repertoire shows fewer than 200,000 clones, around 90% found once; its top ten account for roughly 4%. The input for sequencing was peripheral blood, taken 28 days after the second dose of the MenACWY control vaccine. The source of these receptors is an adult who received the MenACWY meningococcal vaccine as a control.

The chain employs TRBV4-3 and TRBJ1-2; D is undetermined. The CDR3 length is 14 residues. V lost 0 bases, J lost 2 bases, and 7 bases lay in between. Germline lookup yields CDR1 LGHNA and CDR2 YSLEER. The CDR3 DNA reads as TGCGCCAGCAGCCAAGATAGTCTGAACTATGGCTACACCTTC. The encoded protein is CASSQDSLNYGYTF.

This clone qualifies as large. The rearrangement uses TRBV6-2 or TRBV6-3 and TRBJ1-5; D is ambiguous. There are 16 residues in the CDR3. V was pared by 2 bases and J by 0 bases, with 11 bases between. Germline V lookup: CDR1 MNHEY, CDR2 SVGEGT. CDR3 coding DNA: TGTGCCAGCAGTTACGGGAGCCCCTTTAGCAATCAGCCCCAGCATTTT. The encoded protein is CASSYGSPFSNQPQHF.

The chain has TRBV5-4 and TRBJ1-2; 10 bases agree with TRBD1. The CDR3 is made up of 15 amino acids. Germline CDR1 SGHNT, CDR2 YYREEE (reference sequence). The junction had 9 bases not matched to a gene; V was cut back by 4 bases and J by 6 bases. CDR3 bases: TGTGCCAGCAGCCGGCATGTCGGGACAGGGGATGGCTACACCTTC. This gives the protein CASSRHVGTGDGYTF.

Here the CDR3 DNA reads TGCAGCGTTGAAGATAGGGGGCAAGCTTTCTTT. This translates into CSVEDRGQAFF. This chain links TRBV29-1 with TRBJ1-1; 7 nucleotides align to TRBD1. The CDR3 spans 11 residues. Germline trimming cut 0 bases from V and 9 bases from J; bases unmatched to any gene: 1. CDR1 is SQVTM and CDR2 is ANQGSEA in the germline V gene.

In its sample, this clone was seen once. The chain links TRBV2 to TRBJ1-1; 8 bases agree with TRBD1. This CDR3 region has 15 residues. V trimming: 1 base; J trimming: 2 bases; junction bases outside the gene matches: 3. Germline loops: CDR1 SNHLY, CDR2 FYNNEI. The CDR3 loop reads CASSEEAGGNTEAFF. CDR3 nucleotides: TGTGCCAGCAGTGAAGAGGCAGGGGGCAACACTGAAGCTTTCTTT.

This clone has a single count. The chain joins TRBV7-2 to TRBJ1-1; D remains ambiguous. The CDR3 has 17 residues. The V gene lost 0 bases and the J gene lost 4 bases, with 18 bases spanning the gap. Per the germline V gene, CDR1 is SGHTA and CDR2 is FQGNSA. In DNA form, the CDR3 reads TGTGCCAGCAGCTTAGCGGTAGGGTCAGGAGGGTTCACTGAAGCTTTCTTT. Amino acid sequence: CASSLAVGSGGFTEAFF.

The CDR3 protein is CASSESGGSSYNEQFF. The CDR3 DNA is TGCGCCAGCAGTGAGTCTGGCGGGAGTTCTTACAATGAGCAGTTCTTC. This chain uses TRBV10-1 with TRBJ2-1; TRBD2 matches at 7 bases. This CDR3 is built from 16 residues. The V gene's germline CDR1 is WNHNN and CDR2 SYGVQD (reference sequence). With 0 bases clipped from V and 4 bases from J, the junction kept 6 bases outside the gene matches.

This clone came up once. The chain has TRBV7-8 and TRBJ2-1; 9 nucleotides match TRBD2. The CDR3 is made up of 17 amino acids. Germline trimming cut 0 bases from V and 5 bases from J; bases unmatched to any gene: 8. In germline, CDR1 is SGHVS, CDR2 FQNEAQ. The CDR3 DNA follows: TGTGCCAGCAGCTTAGCGCTTGGAGCGGGGGGAGACAATGAGCAGTTCTTC. Translation gives CASSLALGAGGDNEQFF.

The chain couples TRBV30 to TRBJ2-7, with TRBD1 as a possible D gene (6 bases). V dropped 2 bases and J dropped 7 bases, with 6 bases sitting between them. Germline lookup yields CDR1 GTSNPN and CDR2 SVGIG (reference sequence). The CDR3 extends over 10 amino acids. Written as DNA, the CDR3 is TGTGCCTGGAGTAGGGGGGAGCAGTACTTC. Encoded protein: CAWSRGEQYF.

The chain has TRBV3-1 (or the pseudogene TRBV3-2) and TRBJ1-2; TRBD1 is a possible D gene (5 bases). This CDR3 region has 14 residues. The germline V and J ends were trimmed by 0 bases and 6 bases, with 11 bases remaining between them. Germline V gene sequence: CDR1 LGHDT, CDR2 YNNKEL (reference sequence). The CDR3 bases are TGTGCCAGCAGCCAAGAAGGGGTAAGAGATGGCTACACCTTC. Translating gives CASSQEGVRDGYTF.

The chain is built from TRBV30 and TRBJ1-5; the D gene is possibly TRBD1 (6 bases). The CDR3 is made up of 13 amino acids. The V and J ends lost 7 bases and 7 bases respectively, with 17 bases between them. CDR1 GTSNPN and CDR2 SVGIG come from the germline V gene (reference sequence). CDR3 nucleotides: TGTGCCTCCGATACCTTGGGGGGCCAGCCCCAGCATTTT. The encoded protein is CASDTLGGQPQHF.

The chain joins TRBV4-3 to TRBJ2-2, with 8 bases identical to TRBD1. The ends lost 4 bases at V and 6 bases at J; junction bases unmatched: 7. Germline CDR1 LGHNA, CDR2 YSLEER. CDR3 length: 15 residues. CDR3 in amino acids: CASSRKRQGPGELFF. CDR3 in DNA: TGCGCCAGCAGCCGAAAAAGACAGGGGCCCGGGGAGCTGTTTTTT.

The V and J genes are TRBV10-3 and TRBJ2-1, with 7 nucleotides matching TRBD2. The CDR3 runs to 15 residues. Germline V gives CDR1 ENHRY, CDR2 SYGVKD. Trimming took 8 bases from V and 7 from J; bases not matched to a gene: 14. The CDR3 DNA reads as TGTGCCATCCGATCCGCCAGCGGGATTGGTAATGAGCAGTTCTTC. This encodes CAIRSASGIGNEQFF.

The chain combines TRBV6-5 with TRBJ2-7, with D possibly being TRBD1 (5 bases). This CDR3 is 15 amino acids long. V was pared by 0 bases and J by 2 bases, with 11 bases between. Germline V CDR1 and CDR2: MNHEY, SVGAGI. The CDR3 region is CASSYSRQGPYEQYF. The DNA of the CDR3 is TGTGCCAGCAGTTACTCGAGGCAGGGCCCCTACGAGCAGTACTTC.

The CDR3 sequence: CASRWTGINSEQFF. CDR3 nucleotides: TGTGCCAGCAGGTGGACAGGGATCAACAGTGAGCAGTTCTTC. The chain has TRBV6-5 and TRBJ2-1, with TRBD1 matching 8 bases. Losses at the gene ends were 6 bases for V and 9 bases for J; bases not matched to a gene: 10. CDR3 length: 14 amino acids. Looked up from germline, CDR1 is MNHEY and CDR2 is SVGAGI.

This chain connects TRBV27 to TRBJ2-7; 7 bases agree with TRBD2. The trim removed 2 bases at V and 3 bases at J, leaving 19 bases unmatched. Germline CDR1 MNHEY, CDR2 SMNVEV (reference sequence). The CDR3 is 19 residues long. CDR3 amino acids: CASSLRVYTHGGSVYEQYF. The CDR3 coding sequence is TGTGCCAGCAGTTTAAGGGTGTACACCCACGGCGGGAGTGTCTACGAGCAGTACTTC.

V and J are TRBV19 and TRBJ1-1; possible D gene TRBD1, 6 bases. This CDR3 has 12 amino acids. The V end was cut by 11 bases, the J end by 5 bases, with 15 bases between. Germline V CDR1 and CDR2: LNHDA, SQIVND (reference sequence). This CDR3 is CASTERGTEAFF. In DNA form, the CDR3 reads TGTGCCTCAACGGAAAGGGGGACTGAAGCTTTCTTT.

The chain is built from TRBV7-8 and TRBJ1-1, with D possibly TRBD1 on 5 matching bases. CDR1 and CDR2 from the germline V gene are SGHVS and FQNEAQ. The V gene lost 0 bases and the J gene lost 0 bases, with 11 bases spanning the gap. This CDR3 region has 16 residues. For the CDR3, the DNA is TGTGCCAGCAGCTTAGCGCCAGGGTATGTGAACACTGAAGCTTTCTTT. Translating gives CASSLAPGYVNTEAFF.

The rearrangement links TRBV5-6 to TRBJ2-3, with D tentatively TRBD2 (5 bases). The germline V gene encodes CDR1 SGHDT and CDR2 YYEEEE. Trimming left V 1 base short and J 0 bases short, with 9 bases between. CDR3 length equals 15 residues. The CDR3 nucleotides are TGTGCCAGCAGCTTGCGGAGGCGAAGCACAGATACGCAGTATTTT. Translating gives CASSLRRRSTDTQYF.

DNA of the CDR3: TGTGCCACCAGCAGAGAGAGAGGAGGTGGCATATTTATCTCTGGGGCCAACGTCCTGACTTTC. Protein: CATSRERGGGIFISGANVLTF. V gene TRBV15 combines with J gene TRBJ2-6; possible D gene TRBD2, 5 bases. V was trimmed by 0 bases and J by 0 bases, leaving 21 bases between them. CDR3 length: 21 amino acids. From germline, CDR1 is LNHNV and CDR2 YYDKDF (reference sequence).

J is TRBJ1-2 and V is TRBV6-2 or TRBV6-3; D unresolved. The germline V gene has CDR1 MNHEY and CDR2 SVGEGT. This CDR3 is built from 14 residues. Trimming removed 0 bases from V and 7 bases from J, with 12 bases in between. CDR3 nucleotides: TGTGCCAGCAGTTACTCCGGGTTCCCGTTTGGCTACACCTTC. This translates into CASSYSGFPFGYTF.

The rearrangement links TRBV28 to TRBJ1-1, with 8 bases identical to TRBD1. CDR3 length: 12 amino acids. Germline CDR1 is MDHEN and CDR2 is SYDVKM. With 6 bases clipped from V and 6 bases from J, the junction kept 3 bases outside the gene matches. The CDR3 bases are TGTGCCAGCAGGCAACAGGGGGCTGAAGCTTTCTTT. It codes for CASRQQGAEAFF.

V is TRBV2 and J is TRBJ1-4; 11 bases map to TRBD1. Germline V lookup: CDR1 SNHLY, CDR2 FYNNEI. This CDR3 region has 15 residues. V was pared by 6 bases and J by 7 bases, with 7 bases of the junction left unmatched. CDR3 protein: CASSKMGQGVEKLFF. For the CDR3, the DNA is TGTGCCAGCAGCAAGATGGGACAGGGGGTTGAAAAACTGTTTTTT.

The chain recombines TRBV5-6 with TRBJ2-7; perhaps TRBD2 as D (6 bases). Trimming pared 9 bases from V and 5 bases from J, leaving 15 bases between. Looked up from germline, CDR1 is SGHDT and CDR2 is YYEEEE. This CDR3 is built from 12 residues. For the CDR3, the DNA is TGTGCCACCAACCGGGGGACCAACGAGCAGTACTTC. This gives the protein CATNRGTNEQYF.

V is TRBV19 and J is TRBJ2-5, with TRBD1 matching 7 bases. The CDR3 covers 21 residues. The V gene's germline CDR1 is LNHDA and CDR2 SQIVND (reference sequence). V shed 0 bases, J shed 5 bases, and the junction held 24 bases outside the gene matches. The CDR3 reads CASSIDRPTTSQTGFLETQYF. Written as DNA, the CDR3 is TGTGCCAGTAGTATAGACCGCCCCACTACCAGCCAGACAGGGTTTTTGGAGACCCAGTACTTC.

The V call is TRBV5-4, the J call TRBJ1-5, with a possible D match to TRBD1 (5 bases). This CDR3 is 14 amino acids long. The germline gives CDR1 SGHNT, CDR2 YYREEE (reference sequence). Trimming stripped 1 base from V and 1 base from J, with 6 bases between. The CDR3 loop reads CASSLWGSNQPQHF. DNA for the CDR3: TGTGCCAGCAGCTTGTGGGGGAGCAATCAGCCCCAGCATTTT.

J is TRBJ2-1 and V is TRBV7-2, with TRBD2 identical over 9 bases. In germline, CDR1 is SGHTA, CDR2 FQGNSA. J gave up 7 bases and V 0 bases, and 10 bases lay outside the gene matches. CDR3 length equals 17 residues. The CDR3 sequence: CASSLAPMAGGINEQFF. The CDR3, as DNA: TGTGCCAGCAGCTTAGCCCCGATGGCGGGAGGGATAAATGAGCAGTTCTTC.

This chain links TRBV10-1 with TRBJ2-2, with 7 bases that match TRBD2. CDR1 is WNHNN and CDR2 is SYGVQD in the germline V gene (reference sequence). This CDR3 is 14 amino acids long. With 7 bases clipped from V and 2 bases from J, the junction kept 4 bases outside the gene matches. CDR3 bases: TGCGCCAGCACCAGCGGGACTAACACCGGGGAGCTGTTTTTT. Translated: CASTSGTNTGELFF.

The CDR3 nucleotides are TGTGCATCGACAGGGAGACCCACTGAAGCTTTCTTT. Its protein product is CASTGRPTEAFF. The rearrangement uses TRBV12-5 and TRBJ1-1, with 7 bases identical to TRBD1. The CDR3 sequence is 12 residues long. Germline loops: CDR1 LGHNT, CDR2 FRNRAP.

The CDR3 here is CASSPIMVLGQSYEQYF. The DNA of the CDR3 is TGTGCCAGCAGCCCCATCATGGTGTTGGGACAGTCCTACGAGCAGTACTTC. This chain links TRBV11-2 with TRBJ2-7, with 7 positions matching TRBD1. V lost 5 bases to trimming and J lost 1 base; unmatched junction nucleotides: 14. Germline-derived CDR1 and CDR2 are SGHAT and FQNNGV. The CDR3 has 17 residues. Based on the CDR3 plus reference TRBV11-2 and TRBJ2-7, the full variable domain is EAGVAQSPRYKIIEKRQSVAFWCNPISGHATLYWYQQILGQGPKLLIQFQNNGVVDDSQLPKDRFSAERLKGVDSTLKIQPAKLEDSAVYLCASSPIMVLGQSYEQYFGPGTRLTVT.

A few counts support this clone. The rearrangement joins TRBV5-6 to TRBJ2-7; D is unclear. CDR3 length: 14 amino acids. Germline loops: CDR1 SGHDT, CDR2 YYEEEE. Between the trimmed V and J ends, which lost 0 bases and 2 bases, there was a span of 9 bases. The CDR3 reads CASSLGQPAYEQYF. For the CDR3, the DNA is TGTGCCAGCAGCTTGGGGCAGCCAGCCTACGAGCAGTACTTC.

The J gene is TRBJ1-1, the V gene TRBV29-1; tentative D call: TRBD1 (6 bases). This CDR3 is 13 amino acids long. CDR1 is SQVTM, CDR2 ANQGSEA, per germline. Trimming cost V 7 bases and J 0 bases, with 12 bases left between them. Here the CDR3 reads CSGEGGVNTEAFF. The CDR3 DNA sequence: TGCAGCGGTGAGGGGGGGGTGAACACTGAAGCTTTCTTT.